A single sample gave rise to the 4 T cell receptor beta chains below, sequenced in a study of siplizumab effects on memory and regulatory T cells. TCRdb's table, derived via immunoSEQ multiplex PCR, lists solely in-frame clones and lacks some. The sample shows 70,000 to 95,000 clones, around 97% of them seen only once. Sequencing was performed on naive CD4+ T cells sorted from blood. The source is a human donor in good health.

The chain links TRBV18 to TRBJ2-2; 10 bases map to TRBD2. The CDR3 runs to 15 residues. J lost 4 bases, V lost 3 bases, and 2 bases had no gene match. Germline lookup yields CDR1 KGHSH and CDR2 LQKENI. The CDR3 nucleotides read TGTGCCAGCTCACCTCTAGCGGGGGTCACCGGGGAGCTGTTTTTT. Translation: CASSPLAGVTGELFF. The full variable domain, with the rest looked up from reference TRBV18 and TRBJ2-2, is NAGVMQNPRHLVRRRGQEARLRCSPMKGHSHVYWYRQLPEEGLKFMVYLQKENIIDESGMPKERFSAEFPKEGPSILRIQQVVRGDSAAYFCASSPLAGVTGELFFGEGSRLTVL.

This chain uses TRBV28 with TRBJ1-2; maybe TRBD1 (6 bases). The CDR3 has 13 residues. Germline CDR1 reads MDHEN; CDR2 reads SYDVKM. Trimming removed 5 bases from V and 5 bases from J, with 12 bases in between. The CDR3 is CASSVPQGYGYTF. CDR3 sequence (DNA): TGTGCCAGCAGTGTACCCCAGGGGTATGGCTACACCTTC.

The chain uses TRBV18 and TRBJ1-2; D not resolved. Germline V gives CDR1 KGHSH, CDR2 LQKENI. Trimming cost V 3 bases and J 0 bases, with 11 bases left between them. This CDR3 region has 15 residues. This chain's CDR3 is CASSPIPLPNYGYTF. The CDR3, as DNA: TGTGCCAGCTCACCTATACCCCTCCCTAACTATGGCTACACCTTC.

This chain links TRBV11-3 with TRBJ2-2; D uncertain. With 6 bases removed from V and 1 base from J, the gap between germline ends came to 6 bases. The CDR3 sequence is 13 residues long. Per germline, CDR1 SGHNT and CDR2 YENEEA. The CDR3 sequence: CASRQGNTGELFF. The CDR3 DNA reads as TGTGCCAGCAGACAAGGGAACACCGGGGAGCTGTTTTTT.